The 18 T cell receptor beta chains listed next were all sequenced from one sample in a study of T-cell memory formation after mild COVID-19. TCRdb re-called the 5' RACE reads with MiXCR, one entry per CDR3 protein. The top ten clones hold less than 10% of a sample with 550,000 to 600,000 distinct CDR3 sequences, 17% of them seen once. Sequenced: PBMCs or a T cell subset sorted from them (not recorded which). These receptors were taken from an adult woman who had mild COVID-19 (a few samples of this study predate the infection). Cell type and time point are not known.

CDR3 region: CAWSGSWTSGRPDTQYF. CDR3 in DNA: TGTGCCTGGAGTGGCTCTTGGACTAGCGGGAGGCCAGATACGCAGTATTTT. The genes are TRBV30 and TRBJ2-3; 14 nucleotides match TRBD2. The CDR3 contains 17 residues. In germline, CDR1 is GTSNPN, CDR2 SVGIG (reference sequence). The V segment lost 1 base and the J segment 4 bases; nucleotides outside the gene matches: 7.

Only a few counts were recorded for this clonotype. The V gene is TRBV9, the J gene TRBJ2-1; possible D gene TRBD2, 6 bases. Per the germline V gene, CDR1 is SGDLS and CDR2 is YYNGEE. The ends were cut back, 2 bases at V and 8 bases at J, with 20 bases in the middle. The CDR3 runs 16 residues. As DNA, the CDR3 is TGTGCCAGCAGCGTTATACGGGACGCGGGGTTGGATGAGCAGTTCTTC. It yields the protein CASSVIRDAGLDEQFF.

The chain couples TRBV24-1 to TRBJ1-5, with D unresolved. The CDR3 covers 17 residues. The germline V and J ends were trimmed by 4 bases and 0 bases, with 15 bases remaining between them. Germline CDR1 is KGHDR and CDR2 is SFDVKD. CDR3 residues: CATSDPPVTYSNQPQHF. The CDR3 DNA reads TGTGCCACCAGTGACCCGCCCGTAACCTATAGCAATCAGCCCCAGCATTTT.

This clonotype was seen a handful of times. V usage is TRBV6-5 and J usage is TRBJ2-5, with D perhaps assigned TRBD1 or TRBD2 (5 bases each). The CDR3 loop spans 14 amino acids. V was cut by 4 bases and J by 4 bases, with 13 bases left in between. Germline-derived CDR1 and CDR2 are MNHEY and SVGAGI. The CDR3 bases are TGTGCCAGCAGTTCCTACCGGGGCCCAGAGACCCAGTACTTC. Protein product: CASSSYRGPETQYF.

The J gene is TRBJ1-2, the V gene TRBV7-3; TRBD1 is a possible D gene (5 bases). V gave up 3 bases and J gave up 3 bases, with 8 bases separating them. CDR3 size: 13 residues. Germline CDR1 reads SGHTA; CDR2 reads FQGTGA. The CDR3 region is CASSFGDDYGYTF. CDR3 coding DNA: TGTGCCAGCAGCTTCGGGGACGACTATGGCTACACCTTC. Full variable domain (rest looked up from reference TRBV7-3 and TRBJ1-2): GAGVSQTPSNKVTEKGKYVELRCDPISGHTALYWYRQSLGQGPEFLIYFQGTGAADDSGLPNDRFFAVRPEGSVSTLKIQRTERGDSAVYLCASSFGDDYGYTFGSGTRLTVV.

The table lists this clonotype with a few counts. This chain joins TRBV7-8 and TRBJ2-7; TRBD2 matches 7 bases. The V and J ends lost 5 bases and 4 bases, in that order; junction bases with no gene match: 11. The V gene's germline CDR1 is SGHVS and CDR2 FQNEAQ. The CDR3 is 15 amino acids. The CDR3 region has the DNA TGTGCCAGCAGCGAAACGCGGACTAGGATTTACGAGCAGTACTTC. It translates to CASSETRTRIYEQYF.

This clonotype was seen a few times. The rearrangement links TRBV27 to TRBJ2-7, with a weak D call TRBD1 (6 bases). V lost 3 bases and J lost 4, with 16 bases in between. The CDR3 covers 15 residues. CDR1 and CDR2 (germline): MNHEY, SMNVEV (reference sequence). CDR3 residues: CASSFQGRRGYEQYF. The CDR3 DNA reads TGTGCCAGCAGTTTCCAGGGGCGAAGGGGTTACGAGCAGTACTTC.

The rearrangement links TRBV27 to TRBJ1-1, with D unresolved. The CDR3 totals 13 residues. CDR1 MNHEY and CDR2 SMNVEV come from the germline V gene (reference sequence). Trimming left V 4 bases short and J 3 bases short, with 9 bases between. CDR3 DNA: TGTGCCAGCAGTTCATTCCGGTACACTGAAGCTTTCTTT. This sequence encodes CASSSFRYTEAFF.

This chain links TRBV9 with TRBJ2-3, with no clear D. Looked up from germline, CDR1 is SGDLS and CDR2 is YYNGEE. V was shortened by 0 bases and J by 2 bases, with 7 bases between the two germline ends. The CDR3 is 14 residues long. The CDR3 region is CASSVEADTDTQYF. CDR3 coding DNA: TGTGCCAGCAGCGTAGAGGCGGACACAGATACGCAGTATTTT.

This clonotype was recorded a few times. The chain is built from TRBV20-1 and TRBJ2-1, with 10 bases lining up with TRBD2. The CDR3 is 15 residues long. V was clipped by 1 base and J by 4 bases; unmatched bases: 4. Germline V CDR1 and CDR2: DFQATT, SNEGSKA (reference sequence). CDR3 amino acids: CSARASGSWYNEQFF. CDR3 DNA: TGCAGTGCTAGAGCTAGCGGGAGCTGGTACAATGAGCAGTTCTTC.

V gene TRBV28 combines with J gene TRBJ2-1; TRBD2 matches 8 bases. Germline loops: CDR1 MDHEN, CDR2 SYDVKM. After removal of 5 bases from V and 1 base from J, the junction contained 7 bases not matched to a gene. This CDR3 has 16 residues. Here the CDR3 reads CASSVTGGVSYNEQFF. The CDR3 region has the DNA TGTGCCAGCAGTGTCACGGGGGGGGTATCCTACAATGAGCAGTTCTTC.

V gene TRBV7-2 combines with J gene TRBJ2-3, with a weak D call TRBD2 (7 bases). Trimming removed 5 bases at V and 4 bases at J, with 13 bases between. Per germline, CDR1 SGHTA and CDR2 FQGNSA. CDR3 size: 14 residues. CDR3 sequence (DNA): TGTGCCAGCAGCCCTGGGGGGGCCTCAGATACGCAGTATTTT. It specifies CASSPGGASDTQYF.

This clonotype was seen more than once but under ten times. The V gene is TRBV6-5, the J gene TRBJ1-2; D uncertain. This CDR3 has 11 residues. Trimming left V 8 bases short and J 0 bases short, with 4 bases between. Per the germline V gene, CDR1 is MNHEY and CDR2 is SVGAGI. The CDR3 protein is CASFTNYGYTF. In DNA form, the CDR3 reads TGTGCCAGCTTCACTAACTATGGCTACACCTTC.

This clonotype showed up many times. The chain combines TRBV5-1 with TRBJ1-1, with TRBD1 matching 8 bases. CDR3 size: 14 residues. Germline CDR1 is SGHRS and CDR2 is YFSETQ. V lost 4 bases to trimming and J lost 8 bases; unmatched junction nucleotides: 10. The CDR3 region is CASSQGQEAAEAFF. CDR3 coding DNA: TGCGCCAGCAGCCAGGGACAGGAAGCTGCGGAAGCTTTCTTT.

J is TRBJ2-2 and V is TRBV7-6; D is unclear. The CDR3 runs 16 residues. Germline CDR1 is SGHVS and CDR2 is FNYEAQ. Trimming cost V 2 bases and J 1 base, with 11 bases left between them. CDR3 sequence: CASSLRPPGNTGELFF. CDR3 nucleotide sequence: TGTGCCAGCAGCTTACGTCCCCCAGGGAACACCGGGGAGCTGTTTTTT.

V gene TRBV3-1 combines with J gene TRBJ1-2; D unresolved. With 1 base removed from V and 2 bases from J, the gap between germline ends came to 8 bases. The CDR3 length is 14 residues. Germline CDR1 LGHDT, CDR2 YNNKEL (reference sequence). The CDR3 nucleotides are TGTGCCAGCAGCCAAGGGCTGAAGAACTATGGCTACACCTTC. This gives the protein CASSQGLKNYGYTF.

The rearrangement joins TRBV5-1 to TRBJ1-4; D not certain. V lost 2 bases and J lost 1, with 12 bases in between. CDR3 length: 16 amino acids. Germline-derived CDR1 and CDR2 are SGHRS and YFSETQ. In nucleotides, the CDR3 is TGCGCCAGCAGCTTAGGGAATTCGGGAACTAATGAAAAACTGTTTTTT. Translating gives CASSLGNSGTNEKLFF. The full variable domain, rest sourced from reference TRBV5-1 and TRBJ1-4, is KAGVTQTPRYLIKTRGQQVTLSCSPISGHRSVSWYQQTPGQGLQFLFEYFSETQRNKGNFPGRFSGRQFSNSRSEMNVSTLELGDSALYLCASSLGNSGTNEKLFFGSGTQLSVL.

The rearrangement uses TRBV19 and TRBJ2-6; tentative D call: TRBD1 (6 bases). CDR1 is LNHDA, CDR2 SQIVND, per germline (reference sequence). The V end was cut by 3 bases, the J end by 2 bases, with 11 bases between. CDR3 size: 16 residues. The DNA of the CDR3 is TGTGCCAGTAGTATGCCAGGGACAACTGGGGCCAACGTCCTGACTTTC. Its protein is CASSMPGTTGANVLTF. Full variable domain (rest looked up from reference TRBV19 and TRBJ2-6): DGGITQSPKYLFRKEGQNVTLSCEQNLNHDAMYWYRQDPGQGLRLIYYSQIVNDFQKGDIAEGYSVSREKKESFPLTVTSAQKNPTAFYLCASSMPGTTGANVLTFGAGSRLTVL.